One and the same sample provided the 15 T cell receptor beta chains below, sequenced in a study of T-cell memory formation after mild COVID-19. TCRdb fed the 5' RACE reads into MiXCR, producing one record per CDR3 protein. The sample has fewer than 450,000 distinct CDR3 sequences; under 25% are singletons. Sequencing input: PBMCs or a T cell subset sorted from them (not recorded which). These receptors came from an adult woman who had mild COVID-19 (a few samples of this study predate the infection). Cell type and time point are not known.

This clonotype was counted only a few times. The chain's CDR3 is CASGAQAADTQYF. CDR3 DNA sequence: TGTGCCAGCGGGGCTCAGGCGGCGGATACGCAGTATTTT. This chain links TRBV14 with TRBJ2-3; D may be TRBD1 (5 bases). The CDR3 is 13 residues long. Looked up from germline, CDR1 is SGHDN and CDR2 is FVKESK. V lost 8 bases to trimming and J lost 6 bases, with 15 bases between them.

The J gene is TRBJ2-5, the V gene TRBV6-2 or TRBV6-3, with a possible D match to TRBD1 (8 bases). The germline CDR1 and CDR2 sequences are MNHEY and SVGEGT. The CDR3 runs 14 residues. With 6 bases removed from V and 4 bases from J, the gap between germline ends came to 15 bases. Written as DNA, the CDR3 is TGTGCCAGCAGACCGACAGGGGAGGGAGAGACCCAGTACTTC. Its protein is CASRPTGEGETQYF.

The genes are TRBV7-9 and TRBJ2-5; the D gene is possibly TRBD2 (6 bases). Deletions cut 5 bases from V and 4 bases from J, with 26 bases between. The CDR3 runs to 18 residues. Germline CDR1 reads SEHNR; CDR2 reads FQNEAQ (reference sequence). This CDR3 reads CASSLPRGDELFGETQYF. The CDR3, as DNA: TGTGCCAGCAGCCTACCGCGCGGGGACGAACTATTCGGAGAGACCCAGTACTTC.

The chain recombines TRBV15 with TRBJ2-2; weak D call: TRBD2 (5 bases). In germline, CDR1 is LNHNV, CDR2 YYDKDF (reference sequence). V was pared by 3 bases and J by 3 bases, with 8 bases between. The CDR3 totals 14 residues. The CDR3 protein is CATSREVDTGELFF. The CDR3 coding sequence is TGTGCCACCAGCAGGGAGGTGGACACCGGGGAGCTGTTTTTT.

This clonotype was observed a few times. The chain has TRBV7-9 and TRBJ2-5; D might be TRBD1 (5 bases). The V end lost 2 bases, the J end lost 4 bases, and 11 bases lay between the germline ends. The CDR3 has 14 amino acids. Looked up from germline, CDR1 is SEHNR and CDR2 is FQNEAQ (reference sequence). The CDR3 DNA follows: TGTGCCAGCAGCTTAATGACCCAGGGAGAGACCCAGTACTTC. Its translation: CASSLMTQGETQYF.

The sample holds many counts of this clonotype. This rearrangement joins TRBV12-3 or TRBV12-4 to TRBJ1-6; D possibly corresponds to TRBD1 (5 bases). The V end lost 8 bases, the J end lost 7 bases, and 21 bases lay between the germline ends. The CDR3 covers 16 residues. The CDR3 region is CASASRRGQGNSPLHF. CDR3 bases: TGTGCCAGCGCATCGCGCCGAGGGCAGGGAAATTCACCCCTCCACTTT.

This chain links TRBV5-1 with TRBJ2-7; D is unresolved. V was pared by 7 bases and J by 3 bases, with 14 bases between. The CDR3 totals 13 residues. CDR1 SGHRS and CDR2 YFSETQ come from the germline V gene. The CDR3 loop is CASAWALYYEQYF. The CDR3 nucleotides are TGCGCCAGCGCCTGGGCCCTTTACTACGAGCAGTACTTC.

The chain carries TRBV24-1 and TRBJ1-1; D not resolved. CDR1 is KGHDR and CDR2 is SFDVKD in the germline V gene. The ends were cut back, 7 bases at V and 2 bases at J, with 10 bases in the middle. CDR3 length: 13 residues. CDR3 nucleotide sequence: TGTGCCACCAGGGAGAGGGCTAACACTGAAGCTTTCTTT. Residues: CATRERANTEAFF.

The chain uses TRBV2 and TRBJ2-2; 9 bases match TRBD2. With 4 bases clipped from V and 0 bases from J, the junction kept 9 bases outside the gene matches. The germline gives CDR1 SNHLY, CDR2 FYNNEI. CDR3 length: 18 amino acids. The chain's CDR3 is CASSVATSGDPNTGELFF. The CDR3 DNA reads TGTGCCAGCAGTGTCGCGACTAGCGGAGATCCGAACACCGGGGAGCTGTTTTTT.

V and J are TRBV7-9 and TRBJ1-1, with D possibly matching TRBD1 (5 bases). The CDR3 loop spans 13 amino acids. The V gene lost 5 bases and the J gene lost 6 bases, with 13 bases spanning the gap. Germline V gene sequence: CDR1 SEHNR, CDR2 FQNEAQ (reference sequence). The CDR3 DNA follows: TGTGCCAGCAGCGACTTGACAGTACCTGAAGCTTTCTTT. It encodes CASSDLTVPEAFF. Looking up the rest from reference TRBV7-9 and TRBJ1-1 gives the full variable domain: DTGVSQNPRHKITKRGQNVTFRCDPISEHNRLYWYRQTLGQGPEFLTYFQNEAQLEKSRLLSDRFSAERPKGSFSTLEIQRTEQGDSAMYLCASSDLTVPEAFFGQGTRLTVV.

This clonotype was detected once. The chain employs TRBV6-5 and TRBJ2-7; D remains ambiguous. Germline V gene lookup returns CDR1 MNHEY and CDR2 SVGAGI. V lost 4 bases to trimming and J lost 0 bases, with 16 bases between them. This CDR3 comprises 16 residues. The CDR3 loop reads CASSSRDGVASYEQYF. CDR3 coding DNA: TGTGCCAGCAGTTCCCGCGATGGGGTAGCCTCCTACGAGCAGTACTTC.

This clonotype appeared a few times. The CDR3 loop is CASSLKDNEQFF. CDR3 nucleotides: TGCGCCAGCAGCTTAAAAGACAATGAGCAGTTCTTC. The chain uses TRBV5-1 and TRBJ2-1; the D is unclear. Trimming stripped 2 bases from V and 5 bases from J, with 5 bases between. CDR3 length equals 12 residues. Germline lookup yields CDR1 SGHRS and CDR2 YFSETQ.

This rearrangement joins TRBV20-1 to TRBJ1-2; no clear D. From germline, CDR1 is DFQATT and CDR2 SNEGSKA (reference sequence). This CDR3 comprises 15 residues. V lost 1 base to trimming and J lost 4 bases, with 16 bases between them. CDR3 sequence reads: CSARGGRGQGYGYTF. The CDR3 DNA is TGCAGTGCTAGAGGAGGGCGAGGGCAAGGCTATGGCTACACCTTC.

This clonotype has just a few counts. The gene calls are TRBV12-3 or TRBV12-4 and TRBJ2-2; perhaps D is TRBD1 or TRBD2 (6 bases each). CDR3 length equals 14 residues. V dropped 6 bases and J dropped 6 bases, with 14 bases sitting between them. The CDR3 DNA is TGTGCCAGCAGCACCGATGGGGGGCCCGGGGAGCTGTTTTTT. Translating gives CASSTDGGPGELFF.

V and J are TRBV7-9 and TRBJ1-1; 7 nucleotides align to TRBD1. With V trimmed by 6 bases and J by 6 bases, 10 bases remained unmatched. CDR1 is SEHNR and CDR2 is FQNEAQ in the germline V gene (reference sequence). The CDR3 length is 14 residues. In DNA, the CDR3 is TGTGCCAGCAGAGGAAACCGGGACAGCTCTGAAGCTTTCTTT. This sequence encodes CASRGNRDSSEAFF.